This passage covers 10 T cell receptor beta chains from one sample sequenced in a study of T cell repertoires in cytomegalovirus infection. These receptors have no identified antigens. One entry per CDR3 protein results from TCRdb running MiXCR on the reads. The table lists roughly 500,000 distinct CDR3 sequences, around a third of them singletons, with about 17% in the top ten. This sample comprised cultured PBMCs, obtained from culture after CMV antigen stimulation. These receptors all come from a human donor in good health (CMV status not recorded). Some clones in this sample may be carry-over from other donors' samples.

This clonotype has at least ten counts. This chain connects TRBV2 to TRBJ2-7, with D tentatively TRBD2 (6 bases). CDR1 SNHLY and CDR2 FYNNEI come from the germline V gene. The V gene lost 7 bases and the J gene lost 9 bases, with 19 bases spanning the gap. CDR3 length equals 13 residues. The CDR3 DNA reads as TGTGCCAGCAAAATGGAGGGAATCCTGGTGCAGTACGTC. Its protein is CASKMEGILVQYV.

The chain couples TRBV6-2 or TRBV6-3 to TRBJ2-1; the match to TRBD2 covers 16 bases. V lost 0 bases and J lost 4; bases outside the gene matches: 6. CDR3 size: 19 residues. CDR1 MNHEY and CDR2 SVGEGT come from the germline V gene. This CDR3 reads CASSYSKVGLAGGYNEQFF. The CDR3 nucleotides are TGTGCCAGCAGTTACTCGAAGGTGGGACTAGCGGGAGGGTACAATGAGCAGTTCTTC.

The gene calls are TRBV27 and TRBJ1-1; 8 nucleotides match TRBD1. CDR3 size: 12 residues. V lost 5 bases, J lost 9 bases, and 5 bases stayed unmatched. The V gene's germline CDR1 is MNHEY and CDR2 SMNVEV (reference sequence). CDR3 bases: TGTGCCAGCAGTCTCGGACAGGGCAAAGCTTTCTTT. Protein product: CASSLGQGKAFF.

The chain uses TRBV6-2 or TRBV6-3 and TRBJ2-7; 12 bases map to TRBD2. V lost 5 bases and J lost 3; bases outside the gene matches: 5. Germline V lookup: CDR1 MNHEY, CDR2 SVGEGT. This CDR3 is built from 15 residues. The CDR3 nucleotides are TGTGCCAGCAGTGACCGACTAGCGGGAGACTACGAGCAGTACTTC. This translates into CASSDRLAGDYEQYF.

Ten or more counts support this clonotype. CDR3 sequence: CASSLEGPAGGPHEQYF. The CDR3 DNA reads as TGTGCCAGCAGCTTAGAAGGGCCAGCGGGAGGGCCCCACGAGCAGTACTTC. The genes are TRBV7-2 and TRBJ2-7, with TRBD2 identical over 10 bases. With V trimmed by 1 base and J by 5 bases, 11 bases remained unmatched. The V gene's germline CDR1 is SGHTA and CDR2 FQGNSA. This CDR3 is 17 amino acids long.

The J gene is TRBJ2-2, the V gene TRBV12-3 or TRBV12-4, with 11 bases lining up with TRBD2. The CDR3 extends over 14 amino acids. The V segment lost 10 bases and the J segment 7 bases; nucleotides outside the gene matches: 8. The CDR3 region is CATGTSGRNGELFF. DNA of the CDR3: TGTGCCACCGGGACTAGCGGCAGGAACGGGGAGCTGTTTTTT.

This chain connects TRBV12-5 to TRBJ2-3, with D possibly matching TRBD1 (6 bases). V lost 4 bases to trimming and J lost 7 bases, with 9 bases between them. The CDR3 runs to 12 residues. Looked up from germline, CDR1 is LGHNT and CDR2 is FRNRAP. The CDR3 reads CASGSGDNTQYF. For the CDR3, the DNA is TGTGCTAGTGGTTCTGGGGACAATACGCAGTATTTT.

The rearrangement uses TRBV6-2 or TRBV6-3 and TRBJ2-7, with D tentatively TRBD1 or TRBD2 (5 bases each). Germline V lookup: CDR1 MNHEY, CDR2 SVGEGT. V lost 2 bases and J lost 6, with 14 bases in between. CDR3 length: 14 residues. The CDR3 DNA sequence: TGTGCCAGCAGTTACGAGGGTCCAGGGCCCGAGCAGTACTTC. Translation gives CASSYEGPGPEQYF.

The chain is built from TRBV29-1 and TRBJ1-2; 9 nucleotides match TRBD1. V shed 3 bases and J 2 bases; nucleotides not matched to a gene: 4. The germline gives CDR1 SQVTM, CDR2 ANQGSEA. The CDR3 has 14 residues. The DNA for the CDR3 is TGCAGCGTTGACCCGGGACAGGGAAACTATGGCTACACCTTC. Translated: CSVDPGQGNYGYTF.

There are a few counts of this clonotype. V is TRBV12-3 or TRBV12-4 and J is TRBJ2-3; perhaps TRBD2 as D (5 bases). The CDR3 runs 14 residues. Trimming took off 3 bases at V and 5 bases at J, with 12 bases between the two ends. The CDR3 sequence: CASSFRGVGDTQYF. The CDR3 DNA reads as TGTGCCAGCAGTTTCCGGGGAGTGGGAGATACGCAGTATTTT.